This T cell receptor beta chain was sequenced in a study of T cell responses to AZD1222 COVID-19 vaccine. General study findings and limits: Baseline seropositives among AZD1222 recipients totaled only 5 to 7. There were vaccine-associated CD4 TCRs across spike, dominant at 160-218 and 743-854. Possibly, clonal diversity was underestimated; donors were largely white British and included more females.

Trimming removed 7 bases from V and 2 bases from J; junction bases left unmatched: 5. The CDR3 length is 13 residues. Germline CDR1 reads MNHEY; CDR2 reads SMNVEV (reference sequence). Repertoires were generated with immunoSEQ multiplex PCR, while TCRdb's copy carries only in-frame clones and drops some. The sample contains 150,000 to 200,000 clones, around nine tenths of which appear only once. In the case of this clone: Antigen specificity is unknown.

The input for sequencing was peripheral blood, taken on day 0 of AZD1222 vaccination. The sequence derives from an adult in good health. The genes are TRBV27 and TRBJ2-7; 7 positions match TRBD1. In DNA form, the CDR3 reads TGTGCCAGCACGGGACAGAACACCTACGAGCAGTACTTC. It translates to CASTGQNTYEQYF.